These 28 T cell receptor beta chains share one sample of origin, sequenced in a study of cytomegalovirus exposure and HLA in healthy donors. PCR employed 60 Vbeta and 13 Jbeta primers. Measured with immunoSEQ multiplex PCR; TCRdb has only the in-frame clones, and not every one. This table has 100,000 to 150,000 clones, roughly 80% appearing once. The specimen sequenced was PBMCs. These TCRs come from a middle-aged woman in good health and CMV-seropositive.

The chain recombines TRBV7-2 with TRBJ1-1; 8 nucleotides agree with TRBD1. In germline, CDR1 is SGHTA, CDR2 FQGNSA. V trimming: 5 bases; J trimming: 6 bases; junction bases outside the gene matches: 11. The CDR3 extends over 15 amino acids. The CDR3 DNA reads TGTGCCAGCAGCCCCGGACAGGGCCCCGCTTCTGAAGCTTTCTTT. Translated, it gives CASSPGQGPASEAFF. Complete variable domain (other parts from reference TRBV7-2 and TRBJ1-1): GAGVSQSPSNKVTEKGKDVELRCDPISGHTALYWYRQSLGQGLEFLIYFQGNSAPDKSGLPSDRFSAERTGGSVSTLTIQRTQQEDSAVYLCASSPGQGPASEAFFGQGTRLTVV.

The chain carries TRBV6-1 and TRBJ1-1; TRBD1 matches at 8 bases. CDR1 and CDR2 from the germline V gene are MNHNS and SASEGT. V lost 5 bases to trimming and J lost 0 bases; unmatched junction nucleotides: 5. There are 15 residues in the CDR3. CDR3 DNA sequence: TGTGCCAGCAGTCCAGGGGGCTTAGTGAACACTGAAGCTTTCTTT. This gives the protein CASSPGGLVNTEAFF.

The chain carries TRBV7-6 and TRBJ1-2; TRBD1 agrees at 9 bases. Germline CDR1 SGHVS, CDR2 FNYEAQ. The CDR3 has 13 amino acids. V shed 4 bases and J 4 bases; nucleotides not matched to a gene: 1. CDR3 bases: TGTGCCAGCAGCTCGGACAGGGGCTATGGCTACACCTTC. Amino acid sequence: CASSSDRGYGYTF.

This chain connects TRBV25-1 to TRBJ2-2; 9 positions match TRBD1. The CDR3 extends over 16 amino acids. Germline V gene data show CDR1 as MGHDK and CDR2 as SYGVNS. Germline trimming cut 5 bases from V and 4 bases from J; bases unmatched to any gene: 8. The CDR3 here is CASSLQGAGLTGELFF. In nucleotides, the CDR3 is TGTGCCAGCAGTTTACAGGGGGCCGGCCTCACCGGGGAGCTGTTTTTT.

The chain couples TRBV25-1 to TRBJ1-2, with 7 bases fitting TRBD1. This CDR3 comprises 15 residues. V lost 0 bases to trimming and J lost 5 bases; unmatched junction nucleotides: 6. Germline V gene data show CDR1 as MGHDK and CDR2 as SYGVNS. The CDR3 sequence is CASSEYRQGRYGYTF. CDR3 nucleotides: TGTGCCAGCAGTGAATACAGACAGGGTAGATATGGCTACACCTTC.

V is TRBV27 and J is TRBJ2-1, with TRBD1 matching 8 bases. V lost 5 bases to trimming and J lost 5 bases; unmatched junction nucleotides: 5. Germline CDR1 MNHEY, CDR2 SMNVEV (reference sequence). The CDR3 is made up of 14 amino acids. CDR3 coding DNA: TGTGCCAGCAGTCAAGGGACAGGCAACAATGAGCAGTTCTTC. Translation gives CASSQGTGNNEQFF.

This CDR3 is CASRPDGGWGYTF. CDR3 DNA sequence: TGTGCCAGCAGACCCGATGGGGGGTGGGGCTACACCTTC. The chain has TRBV6-6 and TRBJ1-2; a possible D gene is TRBD1 (5 bases). CDR1 and CDR2 (germline): MNHNY, SVGAGI (reference sequence). The CDR3 has 13 amino acids. Trimming shortened V by 6 bases and J by 8 bases, and 16 bases separated the two germline ends.

This clone appeared a few times. This chain connects TRBV5-1 to TRBJ1-2; D remains unclear. The CDR3 runs to 14 residues. Trimming removed 0 bases from V and 6 bases from J, with 12 bases in between. CDR1 and CDR2 (germline): SGHRS, YFSETQ. The CDR3 DNA reads as TGCGCCAGCAGCTTGGCCAGGCCGCAGGATGGCTACACCTTC. It codes for CASSLARPQDGYTF. Full variable domain (outside the CDR3, taken from reference TRBV5-1 and TRBJ1-2): KAGVTQTPRYLIKTRGQQVTLSCSPISGHRSVSWYQQTPGQGLQFLFEYFSETQRNKGNFPGRFSGRQFSNSRSEMNVSTLELGDSALYLCASSLARPQDGYTFGSGTRLTVV.

This sequence joins TRBV4-3 and TRBJ2-1, with 12 positions matching TRBD2. This CDR3 region has 19 residues. V was pared by 0 bases and J by 1 base, with 7 bases of the junction left unmatched. In germline, CDR1 is LGHNA, CDR2 YSLEER. In DNA form, the CDR3 reads TGCGCCAGCAGCCAAGATTGGGGCCTAGCGGGAGGGTCCTACAATGAGCAGTTCTTC. Its translation is CASSQDWGLAGGSYNEQFF.

V gene TRBV2 combines with J gene TRBJ2-1, with a tentative D call TRBD2 (5 bases). CDR1 is SNHLY, CDR2 FYNNEI, per germline. Trimming shortened V by 3 bases and J by 4 bases, and 13 bases separated the two germline ends. This CDR3 is 15 amino acids long. The chain's CDR3 is CASSEELVFYNEQFF. The CDR3, as DNA: TGTGCCAGCAGTGAGGAACTAGTGTTTTACAATGAGCAGTTCTTC.

This clone was seen a handful of times. V and J are TRBV18 and TRBJ2-7; maybe TRBD1 (6 bases). The CDR3 consists of 14 residues. Germline CDR1 is KGHSH and CDR2 is LQKENI. The V end lost 5 bases, the J end lost 6 bases, and 17 bases lay between the germline ends. The CDR3 DNA sequence: TGTGCCAGCTCATCTGTGGGGGCCTTCTCCGAGCAGTACTTC. It translates to CASSSVGAFSEQYF.

Concerning this clone itself: The same CDR3 is also encoded by other DNA sequences in this sample. V usage is TRBV19 and J usage is TRBJ2-5, with 11 nucleotides matching TRBD2. The V and J ends lost 1 base and 4 bases, in that order; junction bases with no gene match: 2. The CDR3 sequence is 15 residues long. The germline V gene encodes CDR1 LNHDA and CDR2 SQIVND (reference sequence). The CDR3 DNA follows: TGTGCCAGTAGTATAGGGCTAGCGGGAGGAGAGACCCAGTACTTC. Amino acid sequence: CASSIGLAGGETQYF.

The genes are TRBV5-6 and TRBJ2-1, with 8 bases matching TRBD2. Germline CDR1 reads SGHDT; CDR2 reads YYEEEE. The CDR3 extends over 16 amino acids. V shed 0 bases and J 7 bases; nucleotides not matched to a gene: 9. The CDR3, as DNA: TGTGCCAGCAGCTTGGAGGTTAGCGGGAACTTGAATGAGCAGTTCTTC. The encoded protein is CASSLEVSGNLNEQFF.

This clone occurred a few times. This rearrangement joins TRBV4-3 to TRBJ2-7; a weak D match, TRBD2 (7 bases). Trimming cost V 4 bases and J 4 bases, with 14 bases left between them. The CDR3 has 14 amino acids. The germline CDR1 and CDR2 sequences are LGHNA and YSLEER. DNA for the CDR3: TGCGCCAGCAGCCCTCGGGGGGCGCGTTACGAGCAGTACTTC. Its protein product is CASSPRGARYEQYF.

This clone turned up a few times. The rearrangement joins TRBV4-1 to TRBJ2-7, with 7 bases lining up with TRBD1. V was clipped by 0 bases and J by 3 bases; unmatched bases: 5. Germline V gene data show CDR1 as MGHRA and CDR2 as YSYEKL. The CDR3 contains 15 residues. This chain's CDR3 is CASSQDRAGGYEQYF. The CDR3 nucleotides are TGCGCCAGCAGCCAAGATCGGGCAGGGGGCTACGAGCAGTACTTC.

The chain combines TRBV4-2 with TRBJ2-1; D gene unclear. V was cut by 0 bases and J by 4 bases, with 16 bases left in between. Per germline, CDR1 LGHNA and CDR2 YNFKEQ. This CDR3 is 17 amino acids long. The CDR3 sequence: CASSQDHSPRWYNEQFF. In nucleotides, the CDR3 is TGTGCCAGCAGCCAAGATCATAGTCCCCGTTGGTACAATGAGCAGTTCTTC.

The V and J genes are TRBV4-2 and TRBJ2-1, with D possibly being TRBD2 (5 bases). CDR3 length equals 14 residues. V was clipped by 4 bases and J by 3 bases, with 10 bases between them. The germline V gene has CDR1 LGHNA and CDR2 YNFKEQ. In DNA form, the CDR3 reads TGTGCCAGCAGCCCGGACTTACTCTACAATGAGCAGTTCTTC. This codes for CASSPDLLYNEQFF.

CDR3 loop: CASSSPWSGKGIQYF. CDR3 coding DNA: TGTGCCAGCAGTTCTCCCTGGAGCGGGAAAGGTATTCAGTACTTC. The J gene is TRBJ2-4, the V gene TRBV28; TRBD2 aligns across 7 bases. CDR3 length equals 15 residues. Trimming removed 4 bases from V and 10 bases from J; junction bases left unmatched: 13. Germline V gene lookup returns CDR1 MDHEN and CDR2 SYDVKM.

This chain uses TRBV11-1 with TRBJ1-1; 11 nucleotides agree with TRBD1. Germline V CDR1 and CDR2: SGHAT, FQDESV (reference sequence). With 5 bases clipped from V and 0 bases from J, the junction kept 8 bases outside the gene matches. The length of the CDR3 is 17 residues. CDR3 sequence reads: CASSPRTGGFLNTEAFF. DNA of the CDR3: TGTGCCAGCAGCCCCCGGACAGGGGGCTTTTTGAACACTGAAGCTTTCTTT.

The chain recombines TRBV9 with TRBJ2-3; TRBD2 agrees at 8 bases. The CDR3 is 17 residues long. Unmatched junction bases numbered 8, after V lost 0 bases and J lost 2 bases. CDR1 and CDR2 (germline): SGDLS, YYNGEE. CDR3: CASSVDPGGLVTDTQYF. The CDR3, as DNA: TGTGCCAGCAGCGTAGATCCGGGGGGACTAGTCACAGATACGCAGTATTTT. Filled out from reference TRBV9 and TRBJ2-3, the complete variable domain reads DSGVTQTPKHLITATGQRVTLRCSPRSGDLSVYWYQQSLDQGLQFLIQYYNGEERAKGNILERFSAQQFPDLHSELNLSSLELGDSALYFCASSVDPGGLVTDTQYFGPGTRLTVL.

This clone occurred once. CDR3 loop: CASSLWSGRYEQYF. The CDR3, as DNA: TGTGCCAGCAGTTTATGGTCGGGTCGGTACGAGCAGTACTTC. The chain has TRBV28 and TRBJ2-7; unclear D gene. With 0 bases removed from V and 4 bases from J, the gap between germline ends came to 10 bases. The CDR3 is 14 residues long. Per germline, CDR1 MDHEN and CDR2 SYDVKM.

This chain uses TRBV30 with TRBJ1-5, with D maybe TRBD1 (6 bases). This CDR3 is built from 13 residues. From germline, CDR1 is GTSNPN and CDR2 SVGIG (reference sequence). The V and J ends lost 1 base and 5 bases respectively, with 9 bases between them. CDR3 protein: CAWSEGGDQPQHF. The CDR3 nucleotides read TGTGCCTGGAGTGAAGGGGGGGATCAGCCCCAGCATTTT.

The table lists this clone with a few counts. In DNA form, the CDR3 reads TGCGCCACCTGGACTAGCGGGACCTACGAGCAGTACTTC. Residues: CATWTSGTYEQYF. The chain combines TRBV10-2 with TRBJ2-7; 12 nucleotides line up with TRBD2. The V segment lost 10 bases and the J segment 2 bases; nucleotides outside the gene matches: 3. The germline V gene encodes CDR1 WSHSY and CDR2 SAAADI. The CDR3 extends over 13 amino acids.

The chain is built from TRBV29-1 and TRBJ2-7, with 10 bases lining up with TRBD1. Germline V gene sequence: CDR1 SQVTM, CDR2 ANQGSEA. The CDR3 is made up of 15 amino acids. Unmatched junction bases numbered 11, after V lost 7 bases and J lost 2 bases. The CDR3 is CSALEGDRGTYEQYF. CDR3 nucleotide sequence: TGCAGCGCCCTCGAGGGGGACAGGGGCACCTACGAGCAGTACTTC.

V gene TRBV21-1 combines with J gene TRBJ2-7; the D call of TRBD2 is as the table states it, not checked on the DNA. TRBV21-1 is shown as a pseudogene. The CDR3 is 13 residues long. The CDR3 loop reads CASSDGDFYEQYF. CDR3 DNA sequence: TGTGCCAGCAGTGACGGGGATTTTTACGAGCAGTACTTC.

The V call is TRBV6-5, the J call TRBJ2-7; 10 nucleotides agree with TRBD2. V shed 8 bases and J 0 bases; nucleotides not matched to a gene: 4. CDR3 length: 14 residues. Germline CDR1 MNHEY, CDR2 SVGAGI. The DNA of the CDR3 is TGTGCCAGCGGGAGGACTAGCGGCTCCTACGAGCAGTACTTC. This gives the protein CASGRTSGSYEQYF.

This chain joins TRBV28 and TRBJ1-2, with D maybe TRBD1 (5 bases). Deletions cut 7 bases from V and 0 bases from J, with 9 bases between. The CDR3 consists of 13 residues. The germline V gene encodes CDR1 MDHEN and CDR2 SYDVKM. The DNA for the CDR3 is TGTGCCAGCAATCAGGGATCTAACTATGGCTACACCTTC. Protein: CASNQGSNYGYTF.

The genes are TRBV10-3 and TRBJ2-7; 9 bases are a match to TRBD2. The length of the CDR3 is 12 residues. Per the germline V gene, CDR1 is ENHRY and CDR2 is SYGVKD. The V segment lost 8 bases and the J segment 6 bases; nucleotides outside the gene matches: 5. For the CDR3, the DNA is TGTGCCATCGGCGGGACTAGCTCCGAGCAGTACTTC. This sequence encodes CAIGGTSSEQYF.